This entry lists 8 T cell receptor beta chains sequenced from one sample in a study of cytomegalovirus exposure and HLA in healthy donors. Primers: 60 Vbeta forward and 13 Jbeta reverse. Assay used: immunoSEQ multiplex PCR; TCRdb lists only in-frame clones, some missing. The sample consists of around 100,000 clones, approximately 73% of them appearing once. The sample consisted of PBMCs. The receptor set was obtained from a woman aged 18-30 years in good health and CMV-seropositive.

The chain joins TRBV18 to TRBJ2-1; the match to TRBD2 covers 12 bases. The V and J ends lost 3 bases and 0 bases, in that order; junction bases with no gene match: 6. This CDR3 contains 18 residues. Germline assignment: CDR1 KGHSH and CDR2 LQKENI. This CDR3 reads CASSPTSSGRASYNEQFF. The CDR3 DNA is TGTGCCAGCTCACCCACCTCTAGCGGGAGGGCCTCCTACAATGAGCAGTTCTTC. The full variable domain, in which reference TRBV18 and TRBJ2-1 provide the parts outside the CDR3, is NAGVMQNPRHLVRRRGQEARLRCSPMKGHSHVYWYRQLPEEGLKFMVYLQKENIIDESGMPKERFSAEFPKEGPSILRIQQVVRGDSAAYFCASSPTSSGRASYNEQFFGPGTRLTVL.

This chain connects TRBV7-6 to TRBJ2-7; D may be TRBD1 (6 bases). From germline, CDR1 is SGHVS and CDR2 FNYEAQ. The V gene lost 5 bases and the J gene lost 1 base, with 15 bases spanning the gap. CDR3 size: 15 residues. The CDR3, as DNA: TGTGCCAGCAGCCCAGGGGTTGATGGGTCCTACGAGCAGTACTTC. It is translated as CASSPGVDGSYEQYF.

The chain carries TRBV15 and TRBJ2-1, with 11 positions matching TRBD2. J was trimmed by 7 bases and V by 3 bases; bases with no gene match: 11. This CDR3 spans 17 amino acids. The V gene's germline CDR1 is LNHNV and CDR2 YYDKDF (reference sequence). The CDR3: CATSRASGGRGGNEQFF. The CDR3 bases are TGTGCCACCAGCAGGGCTAGCGGGGGGCGCGGGGGGAATGAGCAGTTCTTC.

The table lists this clone with a few counts. The chain uses TRBV5-1 and TRBJ2-7; 10 nucleotides align to TRBD2. Germline V lookup: CDR1 SGHRS, CDR2 YFSETQ. V lost 2 bases and J lost 1; bases outside the gene matches: 3. The CDR3 has 15 amino acids. DNA for the CDR3: TGCGCCAGCAGCTTTTCTAGCGGGGGTTCCTACGAGCAGTACTTC. This translates into CASSFSSGGSYEQYF. Full variable domain (remainder filled in from reference TRBV5-1 and TRBJ2-7): KAGVTQTPRYLIKTRGQQVTLSCSPISGHRSVSWYQQTPGQGLQFLFEYFSETQRNKGNFPGRFSGRQFSNSRSEMNVSTLELGDSALYLCASSFSSGGSYEQYFGPGTRLTVT.

This chain connects TRBV2 to TRBJ1-4; perhaps TRBD1 as D (6 bases). The CDR3 totals 15 residues. The germline gives CDR1 SNHLY, CDR2 FYNNEI. The V gene lost 3 bases and the J gene lost 11 bases, with 19 bases spanning the gap. The CDR3 DNA reads TGTGCCAGCAGTGATACAGGGCCGAAGTTTGGGAAACTGTTTTTT. Protein product: CASSDTGPKFGKLFF.

The V and J genes are TRBV27 and TRBJ1-2; 7 bases fit TRBD1. Trimming took 5 bases from V and 1 from J; bases not matched to a gene: 4. The CDR3 loop spans 14 amino acids. Germline V gene lookup returns CDR1 MNHEY and CDR2 SMNVEV (reference sequence). In DNA form, the CDR3 reads TGTGCCAGCAGTCCCCGGGACAGTAACTATGGCTACACCTTC. Translated: CASSPRDSNYGYTF.

This chain joins TRBV10-1 and TRBJ2-7; 14 positions match TRBD2. V trimming: 0 bases; J trimming: 6 bases; junction bases outside the gene matches: 4. Germline V gives CDR1 WNHNN, CDR2 SYGVQD (reference sequence). There are 16 residues in the CDR3. In DNA form, the CDR3 reads TGCGCCAGCAGTGAGTCGTGGACTAGCGGGGGGAGCGAGCAGTACTTC. Translation gives CASSESWTSGGSEQYF.

V gene TRBV5-6 combines with J gene TRBJ2-7; 7 nucleotides match TRBD1. Germline CDR1 is SGHDT and CDR2 is YYEEEE. CDR3 length: 13 residues. Trimming removed 1 base from V and 4 bases from J; junction bases left unmatched: 2. The DNA for the CDR3 is TGTGCCAGCAGCTTGAACAGGGGATACGAGCAGTACTTC. Translation: CASSLNRGYEQYF.